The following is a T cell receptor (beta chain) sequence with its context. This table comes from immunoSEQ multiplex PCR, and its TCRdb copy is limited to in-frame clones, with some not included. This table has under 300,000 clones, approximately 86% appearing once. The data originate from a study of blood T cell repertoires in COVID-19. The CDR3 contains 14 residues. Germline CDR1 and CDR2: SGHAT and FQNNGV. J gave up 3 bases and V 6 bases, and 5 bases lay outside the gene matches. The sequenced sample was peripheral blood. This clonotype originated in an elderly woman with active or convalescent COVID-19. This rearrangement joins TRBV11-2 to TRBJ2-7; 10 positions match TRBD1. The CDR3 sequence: CASSRQGANYEQYF. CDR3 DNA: TGTGCCAGCAGTCGACAGGGGGCGAACTACGAGCAGTACTTC.